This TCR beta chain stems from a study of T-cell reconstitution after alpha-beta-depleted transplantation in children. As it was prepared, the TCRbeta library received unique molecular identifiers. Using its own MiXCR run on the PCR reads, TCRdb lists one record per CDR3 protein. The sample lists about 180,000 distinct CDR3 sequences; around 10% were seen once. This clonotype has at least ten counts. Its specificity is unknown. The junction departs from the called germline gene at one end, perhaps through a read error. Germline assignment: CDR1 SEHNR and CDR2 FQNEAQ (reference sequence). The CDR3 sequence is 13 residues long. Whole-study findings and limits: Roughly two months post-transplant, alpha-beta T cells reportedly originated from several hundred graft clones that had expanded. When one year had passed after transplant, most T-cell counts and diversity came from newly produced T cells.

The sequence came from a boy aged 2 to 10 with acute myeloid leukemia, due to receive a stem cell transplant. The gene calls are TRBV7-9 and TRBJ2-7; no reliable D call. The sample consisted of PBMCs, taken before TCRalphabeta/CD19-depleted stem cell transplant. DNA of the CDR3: TGTGCCAGCAGCTTACGTACAGAGCTCGCCCCCACCTTC. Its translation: CASSLRTELAPTF.